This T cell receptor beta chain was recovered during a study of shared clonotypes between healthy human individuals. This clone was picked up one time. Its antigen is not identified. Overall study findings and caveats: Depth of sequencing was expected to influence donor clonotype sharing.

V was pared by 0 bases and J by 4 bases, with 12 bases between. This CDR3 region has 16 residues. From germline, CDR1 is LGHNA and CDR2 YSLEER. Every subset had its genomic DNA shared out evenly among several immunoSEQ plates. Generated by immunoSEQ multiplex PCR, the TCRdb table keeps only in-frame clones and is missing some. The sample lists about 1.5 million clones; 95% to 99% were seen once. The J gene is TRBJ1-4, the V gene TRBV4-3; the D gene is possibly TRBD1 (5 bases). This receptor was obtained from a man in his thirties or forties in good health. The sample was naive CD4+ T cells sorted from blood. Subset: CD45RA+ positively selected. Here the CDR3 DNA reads TGCGCCAGCAGCCAAGATGTCGGGGCAGGTAATGAAAAACTGTTTTTT. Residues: CASSQDVGAGNEKLFF.